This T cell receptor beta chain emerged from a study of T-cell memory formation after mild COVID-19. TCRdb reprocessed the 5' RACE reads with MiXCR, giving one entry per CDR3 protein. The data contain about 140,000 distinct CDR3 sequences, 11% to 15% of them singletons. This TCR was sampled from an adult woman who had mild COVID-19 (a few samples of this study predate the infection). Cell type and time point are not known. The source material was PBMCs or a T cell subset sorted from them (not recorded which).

The CDR3 sequence: CSVAGTGLTETQYF. The CDR3, as DNA: TGCAGCGTCGCCGGGACAGGGCTTACGGAGACCCAGTACTTC. The rearrangement joins TRBV29-1 to TRBJ2-5; 9 bases map to TRBD1. This CDR3 is 14 amino acids long. In germline, CDR1 is SQVTM, CDR2 ANQGSEA. The trim removed 6 bases at V and 5 bases at J, leaving 10 bases unmatched.